A selection of T cell receptor beta chains follows, all from one sample in a study of blood T cell repertoires in COVID-19. Sequencing was performed with immunoSEQ multiplex PCR; in TCRdb, only in-frame clones are kept and a portion is missing. The sample carries roughly 81,000 clones, about 86% recorded once. The sequenced sample consisted of peripheral blood. The source is a man at least 80 years old with active or convalescent COVID-19. The CDR3 runs from the conserved cysteine through the conserved F or W. The D gene is left open where the match is weak. Size is stated for part of the rows, as once, few or many counts, or as a class when the clone is expanded.

D: NA; V: TRBV18; size: NA; J: TRBJ1-2; DNA: TGTGCCAGCTCACTTCAGGGTCTAAACTATGGCTACACCTTC; CDR3: CASSLQGLNYGYTF
D: NA; V: TRBV19; size: NA; J: TRBJ2-1; DNA: TGTGCCAGTAGTATAAGTGCGGGATGGGGCGATGAGCAGTTCTTC; CDR3: CASSISAGWGDEQFF
D: TRBD2; V: TRBV7-6; size: few; J: TRBJ2-1; DNA: TGTGCCAGCAGCTTACCTAGTAGCGGGAGTGAGCAGTTCTTC; CDR3: CASSLPSSGSEQFF
D: NA; V: TRBV10-1; size: NA; J: TRBJ1-1; DNA: TGCGCCAGCAGTGACTATCTTGGGGGGACTGAAGCTTTCTTT; CDR3: CASSDYLGGTEAFF
D: NA; V: TRBV10-1; size: once; J: TRBJ1-1; DNA: TGCGCCAGCAGTGACCCGTCGGTGGGGCAAGCTTTCTTT; CDR3: CASSDPSVGQAFF
D: TRBD2; V: TRBV5-4; size: NA; J: TRBJ2-5; DNA: TGTGCCAGCAGCTTGGCCGTTGCGGGGGGCCAAGAGACCCAGTACTTC; CDR3: CASSLAVAGGQETQYF
D: NA; V: TRBV12-5; size: NA; J: TRBJ2-3; DNA: TGTGCTAGTGAGTCAGATGATACGCAGTATTTT; CDR3: CASESDDTQYF
D: TRBD1; V: TRBV30; size: NA; J: TRBJ2-1; DNA: TGTGCCTGGGGGCGGACAGGCTATTACAATGAGCAGTTCTTC; CDR3: CAWGRTGYYNEQFF
D: TRBD1; V: TRBV29-1; size: NA; J: TRBJ2-5; DNA: TGCAGCGTTGAGGAGGGCAGGGGGCTGGAGACCCAGTACTTC; CDR3: CSVEEGRGLETQYF
D: TRBD2; V: TRBV19; size: NA; J: TRBJ2-2; DNA: TGTGCCAGTAGTCGGCGGGAGATCCGTTTCACCGGGGAGCTGTTTTTT; CDR3: CASSRREIRFTGELFF
D: TRBD2; V: TRBV7-9; size: NA; J: TRBJ2-1; DNA: TGTGCCAGCAGCTTAGCGTTAATAGGCGGGAGCTCCTACAATGAGCAGTTCTTC; CDR3: CASSLALIGGSSYNEQFF
D: NA; V: TRBV6-5; size: NA; J: TRBJ1-3; DNA: TGTGCCAGCAGTTACGCGGCAGGGAGAAACACCATATATTTT; CDR3: CASSYAAGRNTIYF
D: NA; V: TRBV30; size: once; J: TRBJ1-3; DNA: TGTGCCTCCTCGACAGAAGCTGGAAACACCATATATTTT; CDR3: CASSTEAGNTIYF
D: NA; V: TRBV30; size: NA; J: TRBJ2-1; DNA: TGTGCCTGGGCGTTCGCTCGGTACAATGAGCAGTTCTTC; CDR3: CAWAFARYNEQFF
D: NA; V: TRBV7-9; size: NA; J: TRBJ1-1; DNA: TGTGCCAGCAGCTTAGAGGGCACTAGCACTGAAGCTTTCTTT; CDR3: CASSLEGTSTEAFF
D: NA; V: TRBV13; size: NA; J: TRBJ1-3; DNA: TGTGCCAGCAGCTCGGTGATGACAGGAGAAGCTGGAAACACCATATATTTT; CDR3: CASSSVMTGEAGNTIYF
D: TRBD2; V: TRBV6-6; size: few; J: TRBJ2-3; DNA: TGTGCCACCATAGCGGGAGATACGCAGTATTTT; CDR3: CATIAGDTQYF
D: NA; V: TRBV3-1/TRBV3-2; size: NA; J: TRBJ2-7; DNA: TGTGCCAGCAGCCTAACACCTCCCTACGAGCAGTACTTC; CDR3: CASSLTPPYEQYF
D: NA; V: TRBV6-5; size: NA; J: TRBJ2-5; DNA: TGTGCCAGCAGTTACAGGAGGGGAGAGACCCAGTACTTC; CDR3: CASSYRRGETQYF
D: NA; V: TRBV5-1; size: once; J: TRBJ2-7; DNA: TGCGCCAGCAGCCCAGCGTTGGGAGGCGTTGAGCAGTACTTC; CDR3: CASSPALGGVEQYF
D: NA; V: TRBV7-9; size: NA; J: TRBJ2-7; DNA: TGTGCCAGCAGCTTAGTGTCTGGCAGCTCCTACGAGCAGTACTTC; CDR3: CASSLVSGSSYEQYF
D: TRBD2; V: TRBV5-1; size: NA; J: TRBJ2-1; DNA: TGCGCCAGCAGCGCTTCGACTAGCGGGAGCGATGAGCAGTTCTTC; CDR3: CASSASTSGSDEQFF
D: TRBD1; V: TRBV20-1; size: NA; J: TRBJ1-4; DNA: TGCAGTCCGACAGGGGAGGAAAAACTGTTTTTT; CDR3: CSPTGEEKLFF
D: NA; V: TRBV29-1; size: NA; J: TRBJ1-5; DNA: TGCAGCGTTGGAATGGGGGGTCAGCCCCAGCATTTT; CDR3: CSVGMGGQPQHF
D: NA; V: TRBV7-2; size: NA; J: TRBJ1-5; DNA: TGTGCCAGCAGCTTACAGTTTTCCAATCAGCCCCAGCATTTT; CDR3: CASSLQFSNQPQHF
D: TRBD1; V: TRBV4-1; size: NA; J: TRBJ2-6; DNA: TGCGCCAGCAGCCAACCACTTGGGCAGGGGGAAGCTGGGGCCAACGTCCTGACTTTC; CDR3: CASSQPLGQGEAGANVLTF
D: TRBD2; V: TRBV18; size: NA; J: TRBJ2-2; DNA: TGTGCCAGCCCACCCGTAGCGGGGCCGAACACCGGGGAGCTGTTTTTT; CDR3: CASPPVAGPNTGELFF
D: TRBD2; V: TRBV5-8; size: NA; J: TRBJ2-1; DNA: TGTGCCAGCAGCACGCTAGCGGGGGGACACAATGAGCAGTTCTTC; CDR3: CASSTLAGGHNEQFF
D: TRBD2; V: TRBV5-1; size: NA; J: TRBJ2-7; DNA: TGCGCCAGCAGCTTGGTGGGACTAGCGGGCTCCTACGAGCAGTACTTC; CDR3: CASSLVGLAGSYEQYF
D: NA; V: TRBV3-1/TRBV3-2; size: NA; J: TRBJ1-1; DNA: TGTGCCAGCAGCCTCCCAGGGTTGTGGGGCACTGAAGCTTTCTTT; CDR3: CASSLPGLWGTEAFF
D: TRBD1; V: TRBV13; size: once; J: TRBJ2-5; DNA: TGTGCCAGTACCCGACAGGGCGGGGAGACCCAGTACTTC; CDR3: CASTRQGGETQYF